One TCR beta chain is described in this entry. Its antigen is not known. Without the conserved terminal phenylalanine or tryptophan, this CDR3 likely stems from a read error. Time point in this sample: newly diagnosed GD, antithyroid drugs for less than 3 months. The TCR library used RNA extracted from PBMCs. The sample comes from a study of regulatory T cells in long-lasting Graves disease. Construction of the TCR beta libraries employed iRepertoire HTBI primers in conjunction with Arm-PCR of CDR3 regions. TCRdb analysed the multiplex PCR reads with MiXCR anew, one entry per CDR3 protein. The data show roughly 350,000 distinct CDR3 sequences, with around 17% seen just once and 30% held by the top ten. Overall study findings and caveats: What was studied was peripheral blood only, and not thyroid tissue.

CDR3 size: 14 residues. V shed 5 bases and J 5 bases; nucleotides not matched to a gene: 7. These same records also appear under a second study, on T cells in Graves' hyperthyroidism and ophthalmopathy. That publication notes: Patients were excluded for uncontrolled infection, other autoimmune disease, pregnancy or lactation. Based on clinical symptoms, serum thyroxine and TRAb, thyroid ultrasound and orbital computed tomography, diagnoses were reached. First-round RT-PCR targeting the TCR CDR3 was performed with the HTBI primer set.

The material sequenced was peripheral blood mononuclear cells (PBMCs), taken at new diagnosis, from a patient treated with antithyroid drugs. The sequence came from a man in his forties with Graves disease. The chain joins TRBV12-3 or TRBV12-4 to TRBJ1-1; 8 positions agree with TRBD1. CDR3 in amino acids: CASSLGQGVTEAFS. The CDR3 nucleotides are TGTGCCAGCAGTCTCGGACAGGGAGTGACTGAAGCTTTCTCT.